Sequencing of this T cell receptor (beta chain) was carried out in a study of Graves' ophthalmopathy and Graves' hyperthyroidism. This clonotype was seen many times. Its antigen is not known. Being free of ophthalmopathy for 18 months of follow-up defined stable hyperthyroidism. Ages of hyperthyroidism patients ran from 18 to 65, and their diagnoses were new, under 2 months' duration. Diagnosis was based on clinical symptoms, serum thyroxine, TRAb, thyroid ultrasound and orbital computed tomography. Between the trimmed V and J ends, which lost 4 bases and 0 bases, there was a span of 16 bases. CDR3 length: 16 residues. Germline V gene data show CDR1 as MNHEY and CDR2 as SVGAGI. Amplification from RNA transcripts yielded the TCR beta CDR3 regions. Investigators did first-round RT-PCR with HTBI primers, then second-round multiplex PCR. TCRdb reprocessed the multiplex PCR reads with MiXCR, giving one entry per CDR3 protein. The sample yields about 370,000 distinct CDR3 sequences, roughly 17% seen once.

General observations from the study: The blood repertoire also included most expanded thyroid clonotypes above 0.001 frequency.

V is TRBV6-5 and J is TRBJ2-7; TRBD2 is a possible D gene (6 bases). Sequences were obtained from peripheral blood. This receptor was identified in an adult woman with stable Graves' hyperthyroidism. The CDR3 is CASSSEPLAFSYEQYF. CDR3 bases: TGTGCCAGCAGTTCCGAGCCCCTAGCGTTCTCCTACGAGCAGTACTTC.